These T cell receptor beta chains were read from a single sample in a study of regulatory T cells in long-lasting Graves disease. MiXCR, applied by TCRdb to the multiplex PCR reads, yields one record per CDR3 protein. Of a few hundred thousand distinct CDR3 sequences listed, under 25% are singletons. The sequenced sample was peripheral blood mononuclear cells (PBMCs), obtained when the disease was refractory, from a patient treated with antithyroid drugs. The receptors come from a female donor with Graves disease. CDR3s include the opening cysteine and the closing phenylalanine or tryptophan. The D gene is left open where the match is weak. Some rows mark clone size as missing; the rest say once, few, many or name a class of expanded clone.

length,J,V,D,size,DNA,CDR3
15,TRBJ2-2,TRBV6-1,TRBD2,few,TGTGCCAGCAGTCCGCCGACTAGCGTTGGCGGGGAGCTGTTTTTT,CASSPPTSVGGELFF
14,TRBJ2-7,TRBV19,TRBD1,few,TGTGCCAGTAGTAAAGAGGACAGGGGATTCCAGCAGTACTTC,CASSKEDRGFQQYF
16,TRBJ2-7,TRBV6-2/TRBV6-3,TRBD1,few,TGTGCCAGCAGTTCGATACCTACGACAGGGGGGTACGAGCAGTACTTC,CASSSIPTTGGYEQYF
14,TRBJ1-1,TRBV15,-,many,TGTGCCACAAAACGGGGGACCACGGACACTGAAGCTTTCTTT,CATKRGTTDTEAFF
13,TRBJ1-2,TRBV12-3/TRBV12-4,TRBD1,many,TGTGCCAGCAGCCCAGACAGGGCCCGGGGCTACACCTTC,CASSPDRARGYTF
13,TRBJ1-4,TRBV30,TRBD1,few,TGTGCCTGGAGGGAAGGGGGCGTTGAAAAACTGTTTTTT,CAWREGGVEKLFF
16,TRBJ2-2,TRBV10-3,TRBD1,many,TGTGCCATCAGGTCCACGGGACAGGGAGGGACCGGGGAGCTGTTTTTT,CAIRSTGQGGTGELFF
12,TRBJ2-2,TRBV30,-,-,TGTGCCTGGAGTCGGGATGTCGGGGAGCTGTTTTTT,CAWSRDVGELFF
15,TRBJ1-6,TRBV7-2,-,many,TGTGCCAGCAGCTTTTCCCCGGGACGAGGATCACCCCTCCACTTT,CASSFSPGRGSPLHF
16,TRBJ2-6,TRBV28,-,many,TGTGCCAGCAGTTTATGGTCGGTCTCTGGGGCCAACGTCCTGACTTTC,CASSLWSVSGANVLTF
16,TRBJ1-2,TRBV29-1,TRBD1,many,TGCAGCGTTGATAGTGGTCTGACAGGGAAGTTGGGAGGCTACACCTTC,CSVDSGLTGKLGGYTF
14,TRBJ1-6,TRBV3-1,-,many,TGTGCCAGCAGCCAAGACCCAGGGAACTCACCCCTCCACTTT,CASSQDPGNSPLHF
14,TRBJ2-2,TRBV12-3/TRBV12-4,-,many,TGTGCCAGCAGTTGGGGGGCAAGGACCGGGGAGCTGCTTTTT,CASSWGARTGELLF
15,TRBJ1-4,TRBV19,TRBD1,-,TGTGCCAGTAGTAGGCCGGGACAGGGCCTTGAAAAACTGTTTTTT,CASSRPGQGLEKLFF
14,TRBJ2-7,TRBV10-3,TRBD2,-,TGTGCCATCAGTGAGCGGCTAGCGGGCAACGAGCAGTACTTC,CAISERLAGNEQYF
15,TRBJ2-2,TRBV4-3,-,once,TGCGCCAGCAGCCAAGCGGCAGGAGGCACCGGGGAGCTGTTTTTT,CASSQAAGGTGELFF
15,TRBJ1-6,TRBV6-1,TRBD1,few,TGTGCCAGCCGAAGGGCAGGGGGTGGGAATTCACCCCTCCACTTT,CASRRAGGGNSPLHF
17,TRBJ2-1,TRBV6-1,TRBD1,few,TGTGCCAGCAGTAGAGACTCAGGGGGTTTATCCTACAATGAGCAGTTCTTC,CASSRDSGGLSYNEQFF
16,TRBJ2-1,TRBV2,-,-,TGTGCCAGCACGAGGCCAGACGAAATCTCCTACAATGAGCAGTTCTTC,CASTRPDEISYNEQFF
12,TRBJ1-2,TRBV6-1,-,many,TGTGCCAGCAGTGGCCCGGGGGGTGGCTACACCTTC,CASSGPGGGYTF
14,TRBJ1-1,TRBV11-2,TRBD1,many,TGTGCCAGCAGCGTACAGGGGGCTTCCACTGAAGCTTTCTTT,CASSVQGASTEAFF
15,TRBJ2-7,TRBV9,TRBD2,-,TGTGCCAGCAGCTTAGGACTAGCTGCCAGCTACGAGCAGTACTTC,CASSLGLAASYEQYF
19,TRBJ2-2,TRBV4-2,TRBD2,-,TGTGCCAGCAGCCTAGGGACTAGCGGGAGGGCAATTGGAACCGGGGAGCTGTTTTTT,CASSLGTSGRAIGTGELFF
14,TRBJ2-7,TRBV20-1,TRBD1,-,TGCAGTGCTAGAAAGCCGGGACAGCCTTACGAGCAGTACTTC,CSARKPGQPYEQYF
15,TRBJ1-5,TRBV11-2,-,few,TGTGCCAGCAGCTTAGGGGGGGGAGCGGGGCAGCCCCAGCATTTT,CASSLGGGAGQPQHF
16,TRBJ1-1,TRBV29-1,-,few,TGCAGCGTCCCCAGGTGGGGGATGTACCCTAACACTGAAGCTTTCTTT,CSVPRWGMYPNTEAFF
17,TRBJ2-4,TRBV3-2,-,-,TGTGCCAGCAGCCAAGATGGTGGAGGACTAGCCAAAAACATTCAGTACTTC,CASSQDGGGLAKNIQYF
14,TRBJ1-1,TRBV7-3,TRBD1,many,TGTGCCAGCAGCTTATCCAGGGGGGACACTGAAGCTTTCTTT,CASSLSRGDTEAFF
11,TRBJ1-1,TRBV30,-,-,TGTGCCTGGAGTGTTTTTCTCGAGGCTTTCTTT,CAWSVFLEAFF
13,TRBJ2-7,TRBV30,-,many,TGTGCCTGGAGGTGGGGGGCTTCCTACGAGCAGTACTTC,CAWRWGASYEQYF
15,TRBJ2-7,TRBV29-1,-,many,TGCAGCGTTGAAGATGGGATAGTACGCGGAGGGGAGCAGTACTTC,CSVEDGIVRGGEQYF
12,TRBJ2-7,TRBV7-2,-,many,TGTGCCAGCAGTCCCCGACTATACGAGCAGTACTTC,CASSPRLYEQYF
16,TRBJ2-5,TRBV6-1,-,many,TGTGCCAGTAGGCACCTCGGGACTGCATACCAAGAGACCCAGTACTTC,CASRHLGTAYQETQYF
15,TRBJ1-5,TRBV12-3/TRBV12-4,-,many,TGTGCCAGCAGCCCCGCCAGGGGTGGTAATCAGCCCCAGCATTTT,CASSPARGGNQPQHF
13,TRBJ1-4,TRBV27,-,many,TGTGCCAGCAGAACCGAGCGAGGAGAAAAACTGTTTTTT,CASRTERGEKLFF
15,TRBJ2-7,TRBV11-1,TRBD2,few,TGTGCCAGCAGCTTGGGAGGGGACCCCGCCTACGAGCAGTACTTC,CASSLGGDPAYEQYF
18,TRBJ2-3,TRBV20-1,TRBD2,-,TGCAGTGCAACCCCGCCCCTTGGGAGGGAGGGGAGCACAGATACGCAGTATTTT,CSATPPLGREGSTDTQYF
16,TRBJ2-1,TRBV6-1,-,few,TGTGCCAGCAGTGCCTCCCGACAAGCCCGGGCGGATGAGCAGTTCTTC,CASSASRQARADEQFF
20,TRBJ2-2,TRBV11-2,TRBD1,many,TGTGCCAGCAGCCTAGGGGGGACAGGTTTCCTTATTCCGAACACCGGGGAGCTGTTTTTT,CASSLGGTGFLIPNTGELFF
12,TRBJ2-5,TRBV5-1,-,-,TGCGCCAGCCGGGAGACGGGGGAGACCCAGTACTTC,CASRETGETQYF
14,TRBJ1-1,TRBV2,-,many,TGTGCCAGCAGCGCGGGACACTTGAACACTGAAGCTTTCTTT,CASSAGHLNTEAFF